These 2 T cell receptor beta chains originate from one sample sequenced in a study of identical twins (dated by TCRdb to 2016 to 2018). The method behind the library was 5' RACE. TCRdb shows the sequencer as Illumina HiSeq 2000. The raw public reads went through TCRdb reprocessing: fastp at Q25, MiXCR clone calling, in-frame beta chains kept. When rows share a CDR3 protein, they turn into one entry using the most common DNA and genes. The sample table shows under 900,000 distinct CDR3 sequences, and 9% to 15% are seen once. The leading ten clones occupy about 1.5% of the sample. These data are also associated with another study on yellow fever vaccine responses in identical twins.

Material for sequencing was PBMCs. These receptors were collected from a woman between 18 and 29 years old in good health.

This clonotype came up a few times. The rearrangement links TRBV5-1 to TRBJ1-2, with TRBD1 matching 9 bases. Germline lookup yields CDR1 SGHRS and CDR2 YFSETQ. The CDR3 extends over 15 amino acids. V was clipped by 4 bases and J by 3 bases; unmatched bases: 7. The CDR3 DNA follows: TGCGCCAGCAGCATCCGGGACAGGGTAGACTATGGCTACACCTTC. Amino acid sequence: CASSIRDRVDYGYTF.

This clonotype has a count of ten or more. This sequence joins TRBV3-1 and TRBJ1-2; D is unresolved. Per germline, CDR1 LGHDT and CDR2 YNNKEL (reference sequence). Trimming cost V 0 bases and J 7 bases, with 15 bases left between them. This CDR3 has 15 residues. CDR3 amino acids: CASSQEGLLSGGYTF. The CDR3 DNA follows: TGTGCCAGCAGCCAAGAAGGCCTCCTGTCGGGTGGCTACACCTTC.